This TCR beta chain came from a study of T-cell memory formation after mild COVID-19 (dated by TCRdb to the early 2020s). Study-wide context: TCR sequence clusters from the two donors were largely donor specific. Two young, previously healthy adult volunteers, one female and one male, were included in the cohort. Longitudinal TCRalpha and TCRbeta repertoire sequencing tracked T-cell clones expanding and contracting after mild COVID-19 in two donors.

CDR1 and CDR2, per the germline V gene, are MGHRA and YSYEKL. The CDR3, cysteine through phenylalanine, is 16 amino acids long. This entry keeps only the CDR3 DNA: 48 bases, framed from base 1. V is cut back by 2 bases and J by 0 bases, with 4 bases in the junction unmatched. Comments on this clonotype: The antigen it recognizes is unknown. There are no base qualities to consult, and no much larger clone falls within one base.

The run used an Illumina NovaSeq 6000. cDNA libraries for TCRalpha and TCRbeta were prepared by 5'RACE using constant-segment primers, with sample barcodes and unique molecular identifiers added. RNA was extracted from every sample with Trizol reagent. Libraries were amplified in two PCR steps, with a second sample barcode and Illumina TruSeq adapters added in the second step. The libraries were sequenced on an Illumina NovaSeq using 2 x 150 bp paired-end reads. The original methods were these. Reads were demultiplexed and collapsed into UMI-guided consensus sequences with migec v1.2.7. Using mixcr v2.1.11, UMI consensuses were aligned to TRA and TRB V and J templates and then assembled into clonotypes. Expanded or contracted clonotypes were those called significant by both edgeR and NoisET, with noise models trained on biological replicates. For edgeR calls, the thresholds were a false discovery rate-adjusted p below 0.01 and a log2 fold-change of 1. As an exploratory analysis of dynamics, PCA with hierarchical clustering was applied to max-normalized trajectories of the 1000 most abundant clonotypes. Separately sequenced CD4+ and CD8+ repertoires were used to assign a CD4 or CD8 phenotype to each responding clone. In TCRdb, the public reads were trimmed at Q25 with fastp and aligned with MiXCR, with productive beta chains retained. Rows merge per CDR3 protein into single entries with the most common DNA and genes. Here the V and J calls rest on TCRdb's processing, not on the authors' analysis. Across this sample there are fewer than 350,000 distinct CDR3 sequences, with about a sixth seen only once. Approximately 22% of the sample belongs to the ten largest clones.

Ficoll-Paque density gradient centrifugation was used to isolate PBMCs. Overall study results and their limits: Clones contracting from day 15 to 85 had balanced CD4/CD8 phenotypes, while a second wave expanding from day 15 to 37 was biased towards CD4+. SARS-CoV-2 specificity of the second-wave clones peaking on day 37 was not confirmed. Contracting CD4+ clones appeared mostly in the CM and EM memory subsets, whereas CD8+ clones were enriched in EMRA. The study covered only a couple of mild cases, and larger cohorts including severe cases with pre-infection samples were considered necessary. Some responding clones were detected in pre-infection memory, suggesting pre-existing cross-reactive memory T cells joined the SARS-CoV-2 response.

Recombination joined TRBV4-1 with TRBJ2-1; 7 bases in the middle match TRBD1. Sequenced sample: PBMCs or a T cell subset sorted from them (not recorded which). The sequence was obtained from a man aged 18 to 29 who had mild COVID-19 (a few samples of this study predate the infection). The sample titles of this study are shuffled in the database, so cell type and time point are left out; the donor was told from shared clones. Here the CDR3 is given as CASSQRDSSSYNEQFF. Read as DNA, the sequence is TGCGCCAGCAGCCAACGGGACAGTAGCTCCTACAATGAGCAGTTCTTC.